This record concerns one TCR beta chain sequence. What it recognizes is unknown. The authors sequenced unsorted PBMC DNA on ten immunoSEQ deep assay plates. Sequencing was performed with immunoSEQ multiplex PCR; in TCRdb, only in-frame clones are kept and a portion is missing. The table shows 450,000 to 500,000 clones, with roughly four fifths occurring only once. The data stem from a study of shared clonotypes between healthy human individuals. General observations from the study: Clonotype sharing among donors was thought likely to change with sequencing depth.

The V gene's germline CDR1 is SGHVS and CDR2 FQNEAQ. V dropped 1 base and J dropped 1 base, with 8 bases sitting between them. The CDR3 is 15 residues long. Sample: PBMCs. This chain connects TRBV7-8 to TRBJ1-3; D call uncertain. This receptor was taken from a woman aged 40 to 55 in good health. Some clones in this sample may be carry-over from other donors' samples. CDR3: CASSLEAGSGNTIYF. In nucleotides, the CDR3 is TGTGCCAGCAGCTTAGAAGCGGGGTCTGGAAACACCATATATTTT.